The 26 T cell receptor beta chains below were found in one sample sequenced in a study of blood T cells in healthy people across ages. Alongside a J-beta primer mix, a sample-barcoded 5' primer served in a second PCR lasting roughly 6 to 11 cycles. TCRdb reprocessed the 5' RACE reads via MiXCR and lists one record per CDR3 protein. The table lists hundreds of thousands of distinct CDR3 sequences, approximately 30% of them singletons. Source material: blood. These receptors were taken from a woman of 80 years or more in good health.

V and J are TRBV5-5 and TRBJ1-4; tentatively, D is TRBD1 (6 bases). The CDR3 length is 14 residues. CDR1 and CDR2 (germline): SGHKS, YYEKEE (reference sequence). V lost 5 bases, J lost 5 bases, and 13 bases lay in between. The CDR3 here is CASRTGQLNEKLFF. For the CDR3, the DNA is TGTGCCAGCAGGACCGGACAGCTGAATGAAAAACTGTTTTTT. Drawing the rest from reference TRBV5-5 and TRBJ1-4, the complete variable domain is DAGVTQSPTHLIKTRGQQVTLRCSPISGHKSVSWYQQVLGQGPQFIFQYYEKEERGRGNFPDRFSARQFPNYSSELNVNALLLGDSALYLCASRTGQLNEKLFFGSGTQLSVL.

This clonotype came up many times. The V call is TRBV2, the J call TRBJ2-4; possibly TRBD1 for D (5 bases). Germline assignment: CDR1 SNHLY and CDR2 FYNNEI. CDR3 size: 14 residues. V was trimmed by 7 bases and J by 3 bases, leaving 13 bases between them. This CDR3 is CASIRGSNKNIQYF. The CDR3 nucleotides are TGTGCCAGCATAAGGGGCTCGAACAAAAACATTCAGTACTTC.

V and J are TRBV7-2 and TRBJ2-7; D is undetermined. The CDR3 spans 12 residues. From germline, CDR1 is SGHTA and CDR2 FQGNSA. V was clipped by 5 bases and J by 6 bases, with 11 bases between them. This CDR3 reads CASSLLVTEQYF. The CDR3 DNA is TGTGCCAGCAGCCTCTTAGTTACCGAGCAGTACTTC.

There are a few counts of this clonotype. The chain links TRBV6-2 or TRBV6-3 to TRBJ2-7; D is unresolved. CDR3 size: 16 residues. Germline CDR1 MNHEY, CDR2 SVGEGT. The V and J ends lost 0 bases and 2 bases respectively, with 14 bases between them. CDR3 region: CASSYSGRSRPYEQYF. DNA of the CDR3: TGTGCCAGCAGTTACTCGGGTCGGTCTCGGCCCTACGAGCAGTACTTC.

Concerning this clonotype itself: The conserved phenylalanine or tryptophan normally closing the CDR3 is absent here, so this likely arose from a read error. The V call is TRBV28, the J call TRBJ2-5, with 9 bases fitting TRBD2. The CDR3 consists of 16 residues. V lost 6 bases, J lost 5 bases, and 13 bases stayed unmatched. The germline V gene has CDR1 MDHEN and CDR2 SYDVKM. The CDR3 sequence is CASRILTGGGAETQYC. The CDR3 DNA reads TGTGCCAGCAGGATCCTCACTGGCGGGGGGGCGGAGACCCAGTACTGC.

This chain joins TRBV28 and TRBJ2-3; D ambiguous. The CDR3 contains 14 residues. Per germline, CDR1 MDHEN and CDR2 SYDVKM. V was pared by 4 bases and J by 1 base, with 9 bases between. Written as DNA, the CDR3 is TGTGCCAGCAGTTATCACCCTGGCACAGATACGCAGTATTTT. It is translated as CASSYHPGTDTQYF.

For this clonotype: Being one base from a much bigger clone, this may be a read error. DNA of the CDR3: TGTGCCAGCAGGTACTTCCTGCACCACGAGCAGTACTTC. This encodes CASRYFLHHEQYF. This sequence joins TRBV6-2 or TRBV6-3 and TRBJ2-7; no clear D gene. Per germline, CDR1 MNHEY and CDR2 SVGEGT. The CDR3 loop spans 13 amino acids.

This clonotype was detected many times. V and J are TRBV20-1 and TRBJ1-4; TRBD1 is a possible D gene (6 bases). V lost 6 bases, J lost 8 bases, and 16 bases lay in between. Germline V gives CDR1 DFQATT, CDR2 SNEGSKA (reference sequence). This CDR3 comprises 13 residues. DNA for the CDR3: TGCAGTGCAGGGGGGGGAGGGGTAGAAAAACTGTTTTTT. This sequence encodes CSAGGGGVEKLFF.

A remark on this clonotype: A clone one base away is much larger, so this may be a read error. This rearrangement joins TRBV28 to TRBJ2-7; TRBD2 agrees at 8 bases. The CDR3 runs 14 residues. The J segment lost 7 bases and the V segment lost 8 bases, leaving 13 bases of the junction unmatched. The germline V gene has CDR1 MDHEN and CDR2 SYDVKM. This chain's CDR3 is CASSDGGARNEQYF. CDR3 in DNA: TGTGCCAGCTCAGACGGGGGGGCAAGGAATGAGCAGTACTTC.

In this sample, this clonotype turned up many times. The chain recombines TRBV6-5 with TRBJ2-3, with D perhaps assigned TRBD1 or TRBD2 (5 bases each). Germline V lookup: CDR1 MNHEY, CDR2 SVGAGI. The V gene lost 7 bases and the J gene lost 5 bases, with 16 bases spanning the gap. This CDR3 spans 14 amino acids. Here the CDR3 DNA reads TGTGCCAGCAACCAAGGTACTAGGGGAGATACGCAGTATTTT. Its protein is CASNQGTRGDTQYF.

This clonotype was seen many times. The chain links TRBV10-3 to TRBJ2-3; D gene unclear. The CDR3 runs to 12 residues. The ends were cut back, 0 bases at V and 5 bases at J, with 3 bases in the middle. The germline CDR1 and CDR2 sequences are ENHRY and SYGVKD. The CDR3 region is CAISESLDTQYF. The DNA of the CDR3 is TGTGCCATCAGTGAGTCTCTAGATACGCAGTATTTT.

The gene calls are TRBV20-1 and TRBJ1-5; TRBD1 agrees at 7 bases. CDR1 is DFQATT, CDR2 SNEGSKA, per germline (reference sequence). CDR3 length: 14 residues. Trimming took 5 bases from V and 3 from J; bases not matched to a gene: 7. CDR3 DNA: TGCAGTGCTCCGGACAGGAACATCAATCAGCCCCAGCATTTT. Its translation is CSAPDRNINQPQHF.

The table lists this clonotype with a count of one. The J gene is TRBJ1-1, the V gene TRBV29-1; no reliable D call. V was clipped by 6 bases and J by 6 bases, with 20 bases between them. The CDR3 is 14 amino acids. CDR1 SQVTM and CDR2 ANQGSEA come from the germline V gene. This chain's CDR3 is CSVDFRLRQAEAFF. CDR3 in DNA: TGCAGCGTCGACTTCCGGCTCCGTCAAGCTGAAGCTTTCTTT.

The sample holds many counts of this clonotype. This chain links TRBV15 with TRBJ2-7; the match to TRBD1 covers 11 bases. CDR1 and CDR2 (germline): LNHNV, YYDKDF (reference sequence). V lost 1 base, J lost 7 bases, and 6 bases stayed unmatched. The CDR3 covers 15 residues. The CDR3 is CATSRGDRGEGEQYF. The CDR3, as DNA: TGTGCCACCAGCAGAGGGGACAGGGGGGAGGGTGAGCAGTACTTC.

This clonotype was observed a handful of times. This rearrangement joins TRBV5-1 to TRBJ1-1; TRBD1 agrees at 9 bases. The V gene end was trimmed by 4 bases and the J gene end by 0 bases; junction bases not matched to a gene: 13. This CDR3 is 18 amino acids long. Per germline, CDR1 SGHRS and CDR2 YFSETQ. In DNA, the CDR3 is TGCGCCAGCAGCCTGGGCACCCTACAGGGGGCCTTGAACACTGAAGCTTTCTTT. Amino acid sequence: CASSLGTLQGALNTEAFF.

In this sample, this clonotype turned up many times. The chain is built from TRBV5-1 and TRBJ1-2; D perhaps matches TRBD1 (5 bases). V was shortened by 0 bases and J by 8 bases, with 11 bases between the two germline ends. Germline V gene data show CDR1 as SGHRS and CDR2 as YFSETQ. CDR3 length: 13 residues. CDR3: CASSLAGGHGYTF. As DNA, the CDR3 is TGCGCCAGCAGCTTGGCCGGGGGTCACGGCTACACCTTC.

This clonotype turned up a few times. The chain has TRBV28 and TRBJ1-2; D is perhaps TRBD1 (5 bases). The CDR3 covers 15 residues. Per germline, CDR1 MDHEN and CDR2 SYDVKM. Trimming cost V 3 bases and J 4 bases, with 15 bases left between them. The CDR3 is CASSLGRRQGYGYTF. CDR3 in DNA: TGTGCCAGCAGTTTGGGCAGGCGGCAGGGCTATGGCTACACCTTC.

This clonotype was detected only a few times. The rearrangement links TRBV7-3 to TRBJ2-3; D is uncertain. This CDR3 is built from 13 residues. V was cut by 5 bases and J by 2 bases, with 8 bases left in between. Germline V gene lookup returns CDR1 SGHTA and CDR2 FQGTGA. The CDR3 bases are TGTGCCAGCAGCCCCACGGACACAGATACGCAGTATTTT. It translates to CASSPTDTDTQYF.

This clonotype was seen only a few times. In DNA, the CDR3 is TGTGCCTGGAGGCTGACGGGGGCGCGCCCTTACGAGCAGTACTTC. Its translation is CAWRLTGARPYEQYF. V usage is TRBV30 and J usage is TRBJ2-7, with D perhaps TRBD1 or TRBD2 (6 bases each). Germline values: CDR1 GTSNPN, CDR2 SVGIG (reference sequence). The CDR3 runs to 15 residues. Trimming left V 3 bases short and J 4 bases short, with 19 bases between.

This chain links TRBV12-5 with TRBJ1-2, with D unresolved. CDR1 is LGHNT, CDR2 FRNRAP, per germline. V shed 7 bases and J shed 6 bases, with 18 bases lying between them. CDR3 length equals 14 residues. In nucleotides, the CDR3 is TGTGCTAGTGCTAGCCCGGGGAGGGCCCATGGCTACACCTTC. Amino acid sequence: CASASPGRAHGYTF.

This clonotype has just a few counts. The chain is built from TRBV5-1 and TRBJ2-7; D gene uncertain. The CDR3 covers 13 residues. CDR1 is SGHRS, CDR2 YFSETQ, per germline. V lost 1 base and J 3 bases, leaving 8 bases between the germline ends. The CDR3 here is CASSLSAYYEQYF. The CDR3 DNA reads TGCGCCAGCAGCTTGTCGGCTTACTACGAGCAGTACTTC.

This clonotype was recorded many times. The chain employs TRBV20-1 and TRBJ2-7, with TRBD1 identical over 9 bases. The CDR3 length is 14 residues. Germline-derived CDR1 and CDR2 are DFQATT and SNEGSKA (reference sequence). Trimming removed 0 bases from V and 5 bases from J; junction bases left unmatched: 5. The CDR3 sequence is CSAREGTGKDEQYF. The CDR3 DNA sequence: TGCAGTGCTAGAGAAGGGACAGGGAAAGACGAGCAGTACTTC.

This clonotype was observed a few times. The chain has TRBV3-1 and TRBJ2-1, with 9 bases identical to TRBD2. The CDR3 consists of 16 residues. Germline V gene data show CDR1 as LGHDT and CDR2 as YNNKEL (reference sequence). Losses at the gene ends were 1 base for V and 7 bases for J; bases not matched to a gene: 8. The CDR3 region has the DNA TGTGCCAGCAGCCAAGGGGGGTTTAGCGGGGGAAATGAGCAGTTCTTC. Translation gives CASSQGGFSGGNEQFF.

This clonotype was counted at least ten times. The CDR3 DNA reads as TGTGCCAGCAGCTTACCGGATTTCCTCAATGAGCAGTTCTTC. Its protein product is CASSLPDFLNEQFF. The gene calls are TRBV7-2 and TRBJ2-1; no firm D call. The CDR3 runs 14 residues. Germline V gene sequence: CDR1 SGHTA, CDR2 FQGNSA. Trimming took 2 bases from V and 6 from J, leaving 11 bases between them.

With regard to this clonotype: Since a much larger clone is just one base distant, this may be a read error. The CDR3 DNA is TGCAGTGCTAGGTCGCCAGGGGCGGGTGAAAAACTGTTTTTT. It is translated as CSARSPGAGEKLFF. This sequence joins TRBV20-1 and TRBJ1-4, with TRBD1 as a possible D gene (6 bases). Germline CDR1 is DFQATT and CDR2 is SNEGSKA (reference sequence). CDR3 size: 14 residues. Trimming took 3 bases from V and 7 from J, leaving 15 bases between them.

Regarding this clonotype: It may be a read error: a sequence one base away is much more abundant. This chain uses TRBV9 with TRBJ2-6; no clear D. This CDR3 has 15 residues. V gave up 3 bases and J gave up 2 bases, with 9 bases separating them. CDR1 SGDLS and CDR2 YYNGEE come from the germline V gene. DNA for the CDR3: TGTGCCAGCAGCGGCTTGTTGCCTGGGGCCAACGTCCTGACTTTC. It is translated as CASSGLLPGANVLTF. Looking up the rest from reference TRBV9 and TRBJ2-6 gives the full variable domain: DSGVTQTPKHLITATGQRVTLRCSPRSGDLSVYWYQQSLDQGLQFLIQYYNGEERAKGNILERFSAQQFPDLHSELNLSSLELGDSALYFCASSGLLPGANVLTFGAGSRLTVL.